This T cell receptor (beta chain) appears in the sequencing data of a study of blood T cell repertoires in COVID-19. Method: immunoSEQ multiplex PCR; TCRdb's copy keeps in-frame clones and lacks some. The data contain a few hundred thousand clones, 90% to 95% of them seen just once; the ten biggest clones take up 0.95% to 1.5%. Only one count was recorded for this clone. The study recruited people aged roughly 18 to 100 years across about 25 US areas. This clonotype originated in a human donor in a cohort exposed to, infected with or recovered from COVID-19 (not recorded which). The donor label of this sample is uncertain. Source material: PBMCs or T cells enriched from blood (not recorded which).

Here the CDR3 DNA reads TGTGCCAGCAGCCTAACCGACAGAAGCACCGGGGAGCTGTTTTTT. It encodes CASSLTDRSTGELFF. The chain recombines TRBV6-5 with TRBJ2-2; D may be TRBD1 (5 bases). Germline V gene lookup returns CDR1 MNHEY and CDR2 SVGAGI. V lost 6 bases and J lost 4, with 15 bases in between. The CDR3 loop spans 15 amino acids.